This T cell receptor (beta chain) was sequenced in a study of CD8 T cells in ankylosing spondylitis (dated by TCRdb to 2017 to 2019). Background on the whole study: The study profiled T cell receptor beta repertoires in healthy donors and ankylosing spondylitis patients to find disease-linked TCR variants. Samples of peripheral blood were taken, and for ankylosing spondylitis patients, synovial fluid was collected as well. In total, the full study cohort was made up of over a hundred healthy donors and 25 to 30 ankylosing spondylitis patients.

The sequencer listed for this sample is Illumina HiSeq 2500. TCR beta libraries were prepared by quantitative 5'-RACE with molecular barcodes. Under the source paper's analysis protocol: A new computational method, built on a probabilistic model of VDJ rearrangement, was used to identify disease-linked TCR variants. In-frame beta chains were kept once TCRdb had trimmed the public reads at Q25 with fastp and called clones with MiXCR. When rows share a CDR3 protein, they turn into one entry using the most common DNA and genes. The V and J calls here are based on TCRdb, not the publication. The sample has about 140,000 distinct CDR3 sequences on record, 8% to 9% of them singletons. 6% to 8% of the sample is taken by the ten largest. Deletion took 4 bases off V and 3 bases off J, with a span of 10 bases between the germline ends. The germline V gene sets CDR1 to SGHRS and CDR2 to YFSETQ. The CDR3, cysteine through phenylalanine, is 14 amino acids long. This entry keeps only the CDR3 DNA: 42 bases, framed from base 1.

Worth noting for this clonotype: No cognate antigen has been identified for it. Within one base of it there is no much larger clone, and no base qualities were kept.

Here is what the overall study found, with its caveats: A TCR beta motif made up of seven or eight highly homologous amino acid variants appeared to be characteristic of blood from ankylosing spondylitis patients. In peripheral blood, the disease-linked clones were found at relatively low frequencies and had a CD8+ phenotype. Some TCR beta motif variants had previously been reported in synovial fluid and blood of reactive arthritis patients, which suggested common disease-initiation mechanisms. The disease-linked clones were reported to be significantly enriched in matched synovial fluid samples from ankylosing spondylitis patients.

For each ankylosing spondylitis patient, the synovial fluid sample was matched to a blood sample from that same patient. The clonotype originates from a male donor with ankylosing spondylitis. The sample was synovial fluid, either unsorted or a sorted T cell fraction (not recorded which). The rearrangement combines TRBV5-1 with TRBJ2-2; the D gene is unclear. The nucleotides read TGCGCCAGCAGCCCAAGTGGGGACACCGGGGAGCTGTTTTTT. Its product reads: CASSPSGDTGELFF. Joined to the reference TRBV5-1 and TRBJ2-2 proteins, this CDR3 gives the full variable domain: KAGVTQTPRYLIKTRGQQVTLSCSPISGHRSVSWYQQTPGQGLQFLFEYFSETQRNKGNFPGRFSGRQFSNSRSEMNVSTLELGDSALYLCASSPSGDTGELFFGEGSRLTVL.